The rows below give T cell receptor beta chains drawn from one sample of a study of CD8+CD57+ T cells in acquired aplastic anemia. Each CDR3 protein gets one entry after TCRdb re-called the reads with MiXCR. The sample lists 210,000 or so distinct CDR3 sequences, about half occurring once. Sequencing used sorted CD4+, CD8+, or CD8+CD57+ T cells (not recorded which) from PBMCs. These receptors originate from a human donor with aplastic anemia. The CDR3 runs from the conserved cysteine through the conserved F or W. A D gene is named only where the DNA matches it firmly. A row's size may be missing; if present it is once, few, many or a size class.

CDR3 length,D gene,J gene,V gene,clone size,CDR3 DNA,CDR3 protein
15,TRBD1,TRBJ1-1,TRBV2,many,TGTGCCAGCAAAAAAACGGGACAGGCGTCCGCTGAAGCTTTCTTT,CASKKTGQASAEAFF
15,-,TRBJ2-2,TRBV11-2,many,TGTGCCAGCAGCTTAGATAGGGTTGGCACCGGGGAGCTGTTTTTT,CASSLDRVGTGELFF
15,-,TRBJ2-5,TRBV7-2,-,TGTGCCAGCAGCTTAACCTTGAGGGTAGATACGGCCCAGTACTTC,CASSLTLRVDTAQYF
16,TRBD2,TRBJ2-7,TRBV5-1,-,TGCGCCAGCAGCCAGTACGGGACTAGCGGAACCTACGAGCAGTACTTC,CASSQYGTSGTYEQYF
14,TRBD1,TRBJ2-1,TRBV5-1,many,TGCGCCAGCAACCGGGACAGCACCTACAATGAGCAGTTCTTC,CASNRDSTYNEQFF
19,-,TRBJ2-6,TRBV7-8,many,TGTGCCAGCAGCCCAGGCGAAGCAGGTCAGATCTCTGGGGCCAACGTCCTGACTTTC,CASSPGEAGQISGANVLTF
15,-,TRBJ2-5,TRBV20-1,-,TGCAGTGCTAGCGGGGGGCCTCTGCCCAAAGAGACCCAGTACTTC,CSASGGPLPKETQYF
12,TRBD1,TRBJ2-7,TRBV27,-,TGTGCCAGCGGGACAGGGGGCTACGAGCAGTACTTC,CASGTGGYEQYF
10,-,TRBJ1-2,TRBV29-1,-,TGCAGCAGTACAGGGAGGGGCTACACCTTC,CSSTGRGYTF
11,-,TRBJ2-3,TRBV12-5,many,TGTGCTAGTGGTCCCACGGGGCCCCAGTATTTT,CASGPTGPQYF
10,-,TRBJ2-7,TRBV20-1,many,TGCAGTGCTAGGGGTTACGAGCAGTACTTC,CSARGYEQYF
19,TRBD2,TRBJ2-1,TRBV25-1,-,TGTGCCAGCAGTGCAACATTGGGGACTAGCGGGAGCACCTTCAATGAGCAGTTCTTC,CASSATLGTSGSTFNEQFF
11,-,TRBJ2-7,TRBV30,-,TGTGCCTGGATTAGGGGTAGTAAGCAGTACTTC,CAWIRGSKQYF
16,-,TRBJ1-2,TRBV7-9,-,TGTGCCAGCAGCTTACTAGGGTCCGATGTTATCTATGGCTACACCTTC,CASSLLGSDVIYGYTF
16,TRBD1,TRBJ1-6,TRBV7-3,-,TGTGCCAGCAGCTTAAGTCCAGGGGGCGCAAATTCACCCCTCCACTTT,CASSLSPGGANSPLHF
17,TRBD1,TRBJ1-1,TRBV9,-,TGTGCCAGCAGCGTAGGCGGGACAGGACTGGTGAACACTGAAGCTTTCTTT,CASSVGGTGLVNTEAFF
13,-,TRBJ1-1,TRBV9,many,TGTGCCAGCAGCCCCTCAGGGAACACTGAAGCTTTCTTT,CASSPSGNTEAFF
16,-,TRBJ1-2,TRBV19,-,TGTGCCAGTAGTCCTCGGGGTGGGCAGACCCACTATGGCTACACCTTC,CASSPRGGQTHYGYTF
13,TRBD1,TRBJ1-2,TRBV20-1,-,TGCAGTGCTAGAGAGACAGGGGACTATGGCTACACCTTC,CSARETGDYGYTF
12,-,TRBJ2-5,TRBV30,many,TGTGCCTGGAGTCCGGAGGGGAAGACCCAGTACTTC,CAWSPEGKTQYF
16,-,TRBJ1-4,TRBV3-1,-,TGTGCCAGCAGCCAAGATGTCCCAGCCAGGTGGGAAAAACTGTTTTTT,CASSQDVPARWEKLFF
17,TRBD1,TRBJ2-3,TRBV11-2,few,TGTGCCAGCAGTAGAGATAGAGGACAGGGGGTGTTCGATACGCAGTATTTT,CASSRDRGQGVFDTQYF
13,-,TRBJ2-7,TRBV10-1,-,TGCGCCAGCAGTGATGAAGGAGGTTACGAGCAGTACTTC,CASSDEGGYEQYF
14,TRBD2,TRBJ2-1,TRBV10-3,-,TGTGCCATCCGGACTAGCGGGGGGGCCCATGAGCAGTTCTTC,CAIRTSGGAHEQFF
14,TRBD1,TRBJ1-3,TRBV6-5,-,TGTGCCAGCAGTAAACAGGGGTCTGGAAACACCATATATTTT,CASSKQGSGNTIYF
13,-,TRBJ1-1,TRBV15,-,TGTGCCACCAGCATGAGGACGAGCACTGAAGCTTTCTTT,CATSMRTSTEAFF
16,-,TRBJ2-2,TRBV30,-,TGTGCCTGGAGTGGGGGGACGTACCCGAACACCGGGGAGCTGTTTTTT,CAWSGGTYPNTGELFF
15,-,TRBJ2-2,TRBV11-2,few,TGTGTCAGCAGCTTATTAGATGCGGACACCGGGGAGCTGTTTTTT,CVSSLLDADTGELFF
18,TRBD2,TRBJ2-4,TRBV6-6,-,TGTGCCAGCAGTTATGGGACTAGCGGGGGCGCTTCCAAAAACATTCAGTACTTC,CASSYGTSGGASKNIQYF